The clone carrying this TCR beta chain turned up a few times. The antigen remains unidentified. The sample comes from a study of CD8+ T cells in alopecia areata. About the study: Treated patients received oral tofacitinib, 5 to 10 mg twice daily. Affected scalp percentage determined the severity score of treated patients.

Germline CDR1 reads SGHTA; CDR2 reads FQGNSA. V lost 3 bases to trimming and J lost 6 bases; unmatched junction nucleotides: 4. The CDR3 sequence is 13 residues long. Indicated treatment: oral pan-JAK inhibitor, 5-10 mg twice daily. Study conclusions and caveats: Higher clonality was seen in lesional scalp than in normal scalp, especially in alopecia totalis/universalis. With just one nonresponder, it is still uncertain whether baseline CD8+ expansion relates to response.

RNA was isolated and reverse transcribed to cDNA, the sequencing template. The repertoire was sequenced with immunoSEQ multiplex PCR; TCRdb's copy has only in-frame clones and lacks some. This repertoire shows approximately 210,000 clones, around 65% found once; its top ten account for around 1.3%. This rearrangement joins TRBV7-2 to TRBJ2-5; 7 nucleotides line up with TRBD1. The sequence was obtained from a human donor with alopecia areata. The material was CD4+ T cells sorted from blood, obtained between weeks 43 and 45, from a patient treated with tofacitinib. CDR3 sequence: CASSLRQGQTQYF. CDR3 sequence (DNA): TGTGCCAGCAGCTTGAGACAGGGACAGACCCAGTACTTC. Full variable domain (outside the CDR3, taken from reference TRBV7-2 and TRBJ2-5): GAGVSQSPSNKVTEKGKDVELRCDPISGHTALYWYRQSLGQGLEFLIYFQGNSAPDKSGLPSDRFSAERTGGSVSTLTIQRTQQEDSAVYLCASSLRQGQTQYFGPGTRLLVL.